The T cell receptor (beta chain) described here comes from a study of cytomegalovirus exposure and HLA in healthy donors (dated by TCRdb to 2016 to 2017). In terms of the full investigation: An earlier analysis of some 600 of the donors reported around 280 Gb of sequence data and some 110 million unique TCR beta sequences obtained from 150 million to 200 million T cells. An early release that covered roughly 600 HLA-typed donors contained about 290 gigabases of sequencing data and around 80 million unique TCR sequences. Of the 300 to 450 genotyped donors, 65% to 90% were placed in the genetic ancestry cluster associated with self-reported Caucasian donors. The aim of the study was to test whether cataloging public T cell receptors could identify signatures of past pathogen exposure. The T cell repertoires of 666 subjects were profiled by immunosequencing and related to cytomegalovirus serostatus. Besides the first cohort of 666 subjects, a separate validation cohort made up of some 110 different subjects was used. To predict cytomegalovirus infection status, the study brought together high-throughput TCR immunosequencing, statistical association of individual TCRs with disease status, and machine learning. A later analysis re-analyzed previously published TCR beta repertoires from approximately 700 donors and added high-resolution HLA genotyping to study TCR occurrence patterns. Rather than using new phenotypic data, the later analysis identified candidate immune exposures from TCR beta sequences and from how often those sequences occurred across donors. To decide whether each TCR beta V gene segment behaved as functional or pseudogenic, an earlier analysis of some 600 of the donors relied on high-throughput TCR beta sequencing. Donor age, sex, ethnicity and CMV serostatus were compiled together with the repertoire data. Genome-wide SNP genotypes for about 65% of the 666 donors were used in a later genetic analysis, which treated that subset as a discovery cohort. Every discovery cohort repertoire had been produced on one sequencing platform. Both class I and class II loci were covered by HLA typing, at four-digit resolution. The number of donors typed differed by locus, with roughly 629-640 for A, B, C, DRB1 and DQB1, roughly 550 for DQA1, 600 to 610 for DPA1, and about 450 for DPB1. A few DR-DQ haplotypes were treated as single units for association and clustering because of strong linkage in the cohort. Among several hundred genotyped donors of the cohort, an average of around 240,000 unique TCR beta nucleotide sequences was sequenced per donor, of which approximately 18% were non-productive.

From the cysteine through the phenylalanine, the CDR3 covers 16 amino acids. Only CDR3 DNA is held: 48 bases, read in frame from base 1. CDR1 SGHNT and CDR2 YYREEE are derived from the germline V gene (reference sequence). Trimming accounts for 3 bases at V and 4 bases at J, while the number of junction bases matched to no gene is 5. This clone was observed a few times. There is no known antigen for this receptor. One base away there is no much larger clone; base qualities are not given. In total, more than 500 healthy bone marrow donors made up the cohort. All cohort members were sampled while nominally healthy, although unrecorded immune exposures were likely present. The donor was CMV seronegative and belonged to the group of 350 to 400 seronegative cohort members. Every donor gave a peripheral blood sample, and the peripheral blood mononuclear cells from that sample were used for TCR beta sequencing. The Qiagen DNeasy Blood Extraction Kit was used to extract genomic DNA from the blood cell samples.

The library was prepared using the immunoSEQ multiplex PCR assay. A mixture of 60 forward primers for TCR Vbeta segments and 13 reverse primers for TCR Jbeta segments was used in the multiplex PCR. The CDR3 region of rearranged TCR beta genes was amplified from genomic DNA by a multiplex PCR assay. The Illumina HiSeq System was used to sequence the amplified TCR beta libraries as 87-base-pair reads. Processing in the source paper ran as follows. In a later analysis, around 80 million unique TCR beta chains were counted across the roughly 700 repertoires, and roughly 10 million of these chains were shared by at least two donors. Raw reads were error-corrected and collapsed into unique sequences by a nearest-neighbor algorithm in which closely related sequences were merged to remove PCR and sequencing errors. V, D and J gene segments were assigned by aligning CDR3 sequences to IMGT reference sequences. For a sequence to be retained, a match of at least six nucleotides to both a V gene segment and a J gene segment was required. Rearrangements were called productive when the CDR3 lacked stop codons and stayed in frame with V and J; all others were non-productive. Following IMGT convention, CDR3 was defined as the stretch from the second conserved V-encoded cysteine up to the conserved J-encoded phenylalanine. The earlier analysis of approximately 500 of the donors excluded sequences that lacked an unambiguous match to a single V gene segment. In an earlier analysis of several hundred of the donors, a V segment was called functional when productive rearrangements were above 56.7%, and segregating when the standard deviation between donors exceeded 5%. To diagnose cytomegalovirus status from the catalog of TCR beta chain sequences, a statistical classification framework was built. In a later analysis, TCR nucleotide sequences were compared against IMGT/GENE-DB human TR gene sequences so that V and J genes could be assigned. The TCRdist pipeline was used in a later analysis to assign CDR3 sequences and most-parsimonious VDJ recombination scenarios. In a later analysis, each TCR beta chain was defined by its CDR3 amino acid sequence together with its V-gene family, and reads lacking a unique V-gene family were excluded. To address suspected cross-contamination and a sequencing artifact, a later analysis removed 450 to 700 highly shared, low-generation-probability nucleotide sequences. For each public chain, a later analysis derived a clonal expansion index from normalized ranks of inferred template counts within each repertoire. In a later analysis, generation probabilities were computed using a VDJ recombination model fitted to out-of-frame rearrangements, and the results were checked against IGoR. In a later analysis, hypergeometric tests were used to score TCR-TCR, TCR-HLA and TCR-CMV co-occurrence, with a repertoire-size bias correction applied to TCR pairs. To estimate false discovery rates, a later analysis permuted the HLA or CMV assignments 20 times. A later analysis grouped co-occurring TCRs with DBSCAN, adding TCRdist sequence similarity when clustering within HLA-allele-positive subsets. Repertoires with fewer than 30,000 or more than 120,000 public chains, plus five repertoires with anomalous nucleotide sharing, were excluded from co-occurrence clustering. What TCRdb holds here is the immuneACCESS table cut down to in-frame rearrangements. Part of the clones is not present; checked against another copy, under half of the missing clones reflect an unresolved V gene, and the others are unexplained. That table gives V, J and clone size, and the DNA gave D and trimming. For this sample the table gives more than 130,000 clones, of which 70% to 80% were detected only once. 4.5% to 6% of the sample comes from the top ten.

The full study reports these points: A few of the identified cytomegalovirus-associated TCR beta chains were confirmed in vitro to be specific for cytomegalovirus antigens. V-gene and J-gene trimming of TCR beta chains was associated with a missense DCLRE1C variant in a later genetic analysis, and the association was replicated in an independent cohort. Most TCR sequences were observed very rarely across donors, whereas some public TCRs were present in many individuals. A further reported finding was that TCR beta sequences accurately predicted the HLA-A and HLA-B alleles for most subjects in the first cohort. Because some donors lacked HLA typing at each locus, the association tests relied only on the typed subset. Presence/absence analyses assumed roughly uniform sequencing depth across donors, an assumption that may not hold. Strong co-occurrence of HLA alleles, especially DR and DQ, made assigning TCR associations to individual alleles difficult. In the study, about 150 TCR beta chains were listed as associated with cytomegalovirus. This cohort had only TCR beta chains sequenced, and the lack of alpha or paired-chain data limited which features could be detected. The 87-base-pair reads could not distinguish some IMGT-functional V segments, including TRBV6-2 and TRBV6-3, so those segments were excluded. In an earlier analysis of approximately 600 of the donors, most TCR beta V segments were observed in productive rearrangements about 87% or about 30% of the time, broadly matching IMGT annotations. Immune exposure information for the cohort was limited to CMV serostatus. At a false discovery rate of 0.05, a later analysis linked some 17,000 TCR beta sequences to specific HLA alleles. Correlated functional status among segregating V segments might reflect linkage disequilibrium, but an unknown experimental factor could not be ruled out. Compared with equally common non-associated chains, HLA-associated TCR beta chains in a later analysis were more clonally expanded and had lower generation probabilities. In a later analysis, several top co-occurrence clusters were reported to appear linked to parvovirus B19, influenza, CMV and Epstein-Barr virus. Compared with the roughly 600-donor mean, donors in an Asian-associated ancestry cluster had fewer N-insertions in productive TCRs, according to a later genetic analysis. Because counts were too low, 15 or so rarely observed V segments, including chromosome 9 orphons, were excluded from the earlier analysis of 587 of the donors. The classifier was reported to diagnose cytomegalovirus status with high specificity and sensitivity in both the original cohort and the validation cohort. In a later analysis, most CMV-associated TCR beta chains were found to appear HLA-restricted, with HLA associations seemingly driven largely by CMV exposure. The authors suggested that the approach could potentially be extended to other disease states and immunological phenotypes. In a later analysis, the rate of TCR association differed among HLA loci, with DRB1 alleles having the most associated TCRs and HLA-C alleles having the fewest. A group of highly shared sequence variants was considered likely to be a technical artifact of the sequencing pipeline.

Sample: PBMCs. The origin of this receptor is a male donor in good health and CMV-seronegative. The chain is made from TRBV5-4 and TRBJ2-1, with 12 junctional bases fitting TRBD2. CDR3 sequence: CASSSGLAGKYNEQFF. The bases read TGTGCCAGCAGCTCCGGACTAGCGGGGAAATACAATGAGCAGTTCTTC.